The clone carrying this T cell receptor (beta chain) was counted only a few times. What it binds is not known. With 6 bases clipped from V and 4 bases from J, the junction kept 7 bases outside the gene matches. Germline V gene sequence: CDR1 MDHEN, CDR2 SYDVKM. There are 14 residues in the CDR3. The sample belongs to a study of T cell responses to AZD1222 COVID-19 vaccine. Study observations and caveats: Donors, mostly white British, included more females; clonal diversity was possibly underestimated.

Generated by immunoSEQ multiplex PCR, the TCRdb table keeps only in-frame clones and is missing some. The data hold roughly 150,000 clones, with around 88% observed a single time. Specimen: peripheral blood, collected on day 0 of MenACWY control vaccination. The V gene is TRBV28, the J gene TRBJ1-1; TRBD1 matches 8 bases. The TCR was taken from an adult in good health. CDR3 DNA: TGTGCCAGCAGATCGACAGGGGATCTCACTGAAGCTTTCTTT. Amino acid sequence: CASRSTGDLTEAFF.